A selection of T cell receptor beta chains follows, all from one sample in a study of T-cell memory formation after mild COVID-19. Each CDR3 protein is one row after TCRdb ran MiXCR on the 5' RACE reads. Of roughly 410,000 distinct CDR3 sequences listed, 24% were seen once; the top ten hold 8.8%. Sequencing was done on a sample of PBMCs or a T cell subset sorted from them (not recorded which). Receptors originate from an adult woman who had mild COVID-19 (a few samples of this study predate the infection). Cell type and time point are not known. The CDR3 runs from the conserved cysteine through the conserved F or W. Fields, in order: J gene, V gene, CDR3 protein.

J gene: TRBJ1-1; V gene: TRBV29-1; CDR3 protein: CSVQAGVTEAFF
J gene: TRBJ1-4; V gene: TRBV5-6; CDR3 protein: CASSPQGAANEKLFF
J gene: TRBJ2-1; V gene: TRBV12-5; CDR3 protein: CASGLVGLSYNEQFF
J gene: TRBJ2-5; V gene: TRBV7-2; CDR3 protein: CASSLDPGRAVETQYF
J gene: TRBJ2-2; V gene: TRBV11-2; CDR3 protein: CAGQRATTNTGELFF
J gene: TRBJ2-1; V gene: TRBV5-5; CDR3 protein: CASSLVHNEQFF
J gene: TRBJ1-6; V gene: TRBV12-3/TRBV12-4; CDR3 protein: CASSPKGQGSAPLHF
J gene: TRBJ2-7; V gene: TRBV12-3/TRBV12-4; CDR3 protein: CASSPQLGAGGQSKGYEQYF
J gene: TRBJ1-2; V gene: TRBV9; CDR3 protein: CASSVGSGGLDYGYTF
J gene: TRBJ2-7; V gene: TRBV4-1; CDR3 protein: CASRHLAGSSYEQYF
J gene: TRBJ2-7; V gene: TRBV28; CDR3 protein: CASSTTGTGIPGEQYF
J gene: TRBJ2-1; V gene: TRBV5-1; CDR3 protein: CASGLRTGSYNEQFF
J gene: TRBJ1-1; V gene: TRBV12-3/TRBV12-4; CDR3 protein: CASSLSDEAFF
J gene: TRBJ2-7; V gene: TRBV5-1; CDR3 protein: CASSYLSGGLYEQYF
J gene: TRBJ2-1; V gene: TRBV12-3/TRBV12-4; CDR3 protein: CASSLAAAGDEQFF
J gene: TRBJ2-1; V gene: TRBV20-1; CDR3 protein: CSARSPPGGARNEQFF
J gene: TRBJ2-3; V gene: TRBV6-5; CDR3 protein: CASSRTSIDTQYF
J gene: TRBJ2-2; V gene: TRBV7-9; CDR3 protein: CASSHGQNTGELFF
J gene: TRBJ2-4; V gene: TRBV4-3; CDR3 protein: CASSQDGVRAGGANIQYF
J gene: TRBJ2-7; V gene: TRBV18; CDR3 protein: CASSPLDRGHEQYF
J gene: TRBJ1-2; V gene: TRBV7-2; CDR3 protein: CASSLAAGYTF
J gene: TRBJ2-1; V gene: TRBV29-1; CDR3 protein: CSVDGGQGRNEQFF
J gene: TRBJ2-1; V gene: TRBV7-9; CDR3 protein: CASSRKPGTGGYNEQFF
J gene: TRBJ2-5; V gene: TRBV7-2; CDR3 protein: CASSLGRVETQYF
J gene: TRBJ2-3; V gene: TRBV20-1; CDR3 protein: CSARDSGQGGTDTQYF
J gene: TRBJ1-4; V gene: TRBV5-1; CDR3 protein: CASSPDRSEEKLFF
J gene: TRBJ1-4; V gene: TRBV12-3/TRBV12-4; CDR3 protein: CASSKRTGGIEKLFF
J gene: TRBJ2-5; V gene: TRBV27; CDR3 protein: CASSSGLRETQYF
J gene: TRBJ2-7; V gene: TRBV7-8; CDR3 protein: CASSWDPQGDEQYF
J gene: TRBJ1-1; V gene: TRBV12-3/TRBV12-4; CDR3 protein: CASSQGTGGRETFF
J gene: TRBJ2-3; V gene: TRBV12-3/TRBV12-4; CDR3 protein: CASSRLDGDTQYF
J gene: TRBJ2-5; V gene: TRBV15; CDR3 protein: CATSRVTEPRETQYF
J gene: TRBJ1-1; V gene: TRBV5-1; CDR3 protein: CASSPTGVLTEAFF
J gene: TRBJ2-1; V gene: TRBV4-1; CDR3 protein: CASSQVWGRYGAGRSYNEQFF
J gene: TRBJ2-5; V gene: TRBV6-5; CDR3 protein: CASARRSNQETQYF
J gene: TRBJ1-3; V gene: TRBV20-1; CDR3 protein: CSARGGSSGNTIYF
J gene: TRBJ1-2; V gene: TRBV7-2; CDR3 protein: CASSPDRVSYGYTF
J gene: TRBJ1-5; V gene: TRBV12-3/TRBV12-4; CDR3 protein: CASRPDRGSNQPQHF
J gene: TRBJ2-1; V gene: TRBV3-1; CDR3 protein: CASSQILAGPYNEQFF
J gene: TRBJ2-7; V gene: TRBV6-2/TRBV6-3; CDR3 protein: CASSYSGAFHEQYF
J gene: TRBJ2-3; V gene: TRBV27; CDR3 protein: CASSSLSGRGFTDTQYF
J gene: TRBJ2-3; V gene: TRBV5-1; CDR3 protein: CASSFGSGTRDTQYF
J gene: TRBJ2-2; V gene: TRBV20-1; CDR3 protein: CSVTATNTGELFF
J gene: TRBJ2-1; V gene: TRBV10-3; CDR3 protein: CASLPGLATGEQFF
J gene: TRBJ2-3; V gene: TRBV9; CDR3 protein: CASSPSWDRGTDTQYF
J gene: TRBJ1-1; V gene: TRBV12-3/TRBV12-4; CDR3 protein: CASISTPAGRATEAFF
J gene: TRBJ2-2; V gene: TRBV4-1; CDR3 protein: CASSQGGLVLFF
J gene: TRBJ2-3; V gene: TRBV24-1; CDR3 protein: CATSDLRESGDTQYF
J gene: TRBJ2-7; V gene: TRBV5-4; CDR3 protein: CASSPLPGQGTYEQYF
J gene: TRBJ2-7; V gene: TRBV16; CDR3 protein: CASSQWDGYEQYF
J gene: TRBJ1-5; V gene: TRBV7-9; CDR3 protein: CASSLRTAHSNQPQHF
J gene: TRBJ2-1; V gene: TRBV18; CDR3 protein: CASSPRSEGNEQFF
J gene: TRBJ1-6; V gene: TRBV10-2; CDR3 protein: CASSDRPPGGGSPLHF
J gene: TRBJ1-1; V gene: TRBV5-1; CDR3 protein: CASSLGWGQGSSEAFF
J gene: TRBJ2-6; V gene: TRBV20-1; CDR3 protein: CSAPPTRTGANVLTF
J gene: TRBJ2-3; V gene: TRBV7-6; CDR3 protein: CASSLAGGGVTDTQYF
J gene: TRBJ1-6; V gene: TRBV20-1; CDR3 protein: CSAEISGQGNSPLHF
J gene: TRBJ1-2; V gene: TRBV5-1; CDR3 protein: CASSYEGMDGYTF
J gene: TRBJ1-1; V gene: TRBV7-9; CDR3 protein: CASSLDRTGWMNTEAFF